What follows describes a single T cell receptor (beta chain). Its antigen is unidentified. This entry belongs to a study of T-cell reconstitution after alpha-beta-depleted transplantation in children. Study-level points and caveats: Once a year had passed after transplant, T-cell counts and diversity came mostly from newly produced T cells. From surviving recipient T cells and thymic progenitors came the high day-60 TCRbeta diversity observed in some patients. By about two months after transplant, alpha-beta T cells reportedly arose from several hundred graft clones that had expanded.

There are 14 residues in the CDR3. V was clipped by 0 bases and J by 3 bases, with 8 bases between them. The germline V gene encodes CDR1 DFQATT and CDR2 SNEGSKA (reference sequence). As it was prepared, the TCRbeta library received unique molecular identifiers. TCRdb reanalysed the PCR reads using MiXCR and keeps one entry per CDR3 protein. The sample includes about 460,000 distinct CDR3 sequences, roughly 11% of them seen just once. The V and J genes are TRBV20-1 and TRBJ2-2; D may match TRBD1 or TRBD2 (5 bases each). The receptor's source is a female patient aged 2-9 years who had a stem cell transplant for aplastic anemia, so the T cells may come from the graft donor. The material was PBMCs, mostly from graft donor cells, obtained 180 days after TCRalphabeta/CD19-depleted stem cell transplant. CDR3 in amino acids: CSARDREHTGELFF. The DNA for the CDR3 is TGCAGTGCTAGAGACAGGGAGCACACCGGGGAGCTGTTTTTT.